These 16 T cell receptor beta chains came from one sample sequenced in a study of blood T cell repertoires in COVID-19. TCRdb's table, derived via immunoSEQ multiplex PCR, lists solely in-frame clones and lacks some. Among hundreds of thousands of clones listed, approximately 90% were seen once. Sequenced material: PBMCs or T cells enriched from blood (not recorded which). The receptor set was obtained from a woman under 30 with acute COVID-19.

The chain employs TRBV18 and TRBJ2-1; weak D call: TRBD2 (6 bases). CDR1 KGHSH and CDR2 LQKENI come from the germline V gene. The length of the CDR3 is 19 residues. V gave up 1 base and J gave up 7 bases, with 26 bases separating them. CDR3 amino acids: CASSPQFGGKIRGQNEQFF. CDR3 DNA sequence: TGTGCCAGCTCACCACAGTTCGGGGGTAAAATAAGAGGCCAGAATGAGCAGTTCTTC.

A single count supports this clone. The gene calls are TRBV29-1 and TRBJ1-2; D unclear. This CDR3 contains 14 residues. The V gene's germline CDR1 is SQVTM and CDR2 ANQGSEA. Trimming shortened V by 0 bases and J by 2 bases, and 10 bases separated the two germline ends. The CDR3 loop reads CSVEDLGTNYGYTF. The CDR3 DNA reads TGCAGCGTTGAAGATCTTGGCACGAACTATGGCTACACCTTC.

V is TRBV28 and J is TRBJ2-4; no firm D call. Per germline, CDR1 MDHEN and CDR2 SYDVKM. The CDR3 is 14 residues long. Between the trimmed V and J ends, which lost 3 bases and 2 bases, there was a span of 8 bases. Here the CDR3 DNA reads TGTGCCAGCAGTTTTGTATGTCCCAAAAACATTCAGTACTTC. It is translated as CASSFVCPKNIQYF.

The V and J genes are TRBV19 and TRBJ1-2; no firm D call. Germline CDR1 LNHDA, CDR2 SQIVND (reference sequence). The CDR3 covers 14 residues. V shed 3 bases and J shed 3 bases, with 11 bases lying between them. CDR3 amino acids: CASSISPGYYGYTF. CDR3 nucleotide sequence: TGTGCCAGTAGTATTAGTCCGGGGTACTATGGCTACACCTTC.

V usage is TRBV11-3 and J usage is TRBJ2-7; 9 bases are shared with TRBD2. J lost 6 bases, V lost 3 bases, and 6 bases had no gene match. The CDR3 totals 14 residues. Looked up from germline, CDR1 is SGHNT and CDR2 is YENEEA. Here the CDR3 reads CASSLSSGSPEQYF. The DNA of the CDR3 is TGTGCCAGCAGCTTGAGTAGCGGGAGTCCCGAGCAGTACTTC.

The chain is built from TRBV11-2 and TRBJ2-7; TRBD2 aligns across 10 bases. Per the germline V gene, CDR1 is SGHAT and CDR2 is FQNNGV. V shed 3 bases, J shed 9 bases, and the junction held 17 bases outside the gene matches. The CDR3 has 17 amino acids. CDR3 in DNA: TGTGCCAGCAGCTTTCTATGGGGAAGTGAGCGGGGGGGCGCGCAGTACTTC. It yields the protein CASSFLWGSERGGAQYF.

The chain links TRBV29-1 to TRBJ1-2, with 11 bases that match TRBD1. The CDR3 consists of 14 residues. Germline trimming cut 7 bases from V and 3 bases from J; bases unmatched to any gene: 7. The germline CDR1 and CDR2 sequences are SQVTM and ANQGSEA. The CDR3 DNA follows: TGCAGCGATTCGGACAGGGGGCCTCACTATGGCTACACCTTC. It is translated as CSDSDRGPHYGYTF.

The J gene is TRBJ1-1, the V gene TRBV12-5; TRBD1 is a possible D gene (5 bases). The V end was cut by 1 base, the J end by 2 bases, with 17 bases between. Germline V gene data show CDR1 as LGHNT and CDR2 as FRNRAP. This CDR3 spans 17 amino acids. DNA for the CDR3: TGTGCTAGTGGTTTGGGGGCAGGGCTGCTCATTAACACTGAAGCTTTCTTT. This translates into CASGLGAGLLINTEAFF.

This chain uses TRBV2 with TRBJ1-1, with D possibly being TRBD1 (5 bases). This CDR3 comprises 13 residues. The V gene lost 0 bases and the J gene lost 7 bases, with 9 bases spanning the gap. The germline V gene has CDR1 SNHLY and CDR2 FYNNEI. This CDR3 is CASSEAETGEAFF. The CDR3 coding sequence is TGTGCCAGCAGTGAAGCGGAAACAGGTGAAGCTTTCTTT. The full variable domain, in which reference TRBV2 and TRBJ1-1 provide the parts outside the CDR3, is EPEVTQTPSHQVTQMGQEVILRCVPISNHLYFYWYRQILGQKVEFLVSFYNNEISEKSEIFDDQFSVERPDGSNFTLKIRSTKLEDSAMYFCASSEAETGEAFFGQGTRLTVV.

The rearrangement links TRBV13 to TRBJ2-7, with D perhaps TRBD2 (5 bases). Germline CDR1 and CDR2: PRHDT and FYEKMQ (reference sequence). Trimming pared 3 bases from V and 1 base from J, leaving 7 bases between. This CDR3 has 13 residues. Written as DNA, the CDR3 is TGTGCCAGCAGCTTTGGGAGATCCTACGAGCAGTACTTC. Amino acid sequence: CASSFGRSYEQYF.

The chain uses TRBV4-1 and TRBJ2-7, with 9 bases matching TRBD1. Trimming removed 3 bases from V and 4 bases from J; junction bases left unmatched: 13. Germline V gene lookup returns CDR1 MGHRA and CDR2 YSYEKL. The CDR3 totals 17 residues. CDR3 DNA sequence: TGCGCCAGCAGCCAGGAAACCGGGACAGGGATTATTTACGAGCAGTACTTC. Its protein is CASSQETGTGIIYEQYF.

Only one count was recorded for this clone. The chain joins TRBV7-9 to TRBJ1-1, with D maybe TRBD1 (6 bases). The length of the CDR3 is 15 residues. Germline assignment: CDR1 SEHNR and CDR2 FQNEAQ (reference sequence). The V and J ends lost 0 bases and 4 bases respectively, with 12 bases between them. CDR3 loop: CASSLAWDIATEAFF. In DNA form, the CDR3 reads TGTGCCAGCAGCTTAGCTTGGGACATCGCCACTGAAGCTTTCTTT.

The chain uses TRBV5-6 and TRBJ2-4; 9 nucleotides line up with TRBD2. The ends lost 6 bases at V and 1 base at J; junction bases unmatched: 17. The CDR3 length is 19 residues. CDR1 and CDR2 (germline): SGHDT, YYEEEE. CDR3 in amino acids: CASTPGGGASSLAKNIQYF. CDR3 coding DNA: TGTGCCAGCACCCCGGGCGGGGGGGCGTCCAGTTTGGCCAAAAACATTCAGTACTTC.

The chain joins TRBV16 to TRBJ1-2, with 9 bases identical to TRBD1. Germline V gives CDR1 KGHSY, CDR2 FQNENV. J was trimmed by 6 bases and V by 1 base; bases with no gene match: 3. The CDR3 spans 14 residues. The CDR3 DNA is TGTGCCAGCAGCCAATTACGGGACAGGGATGGCTACACCTTC. Translation gives CASSQLRDRDGYTF.

The V call is TRBV28, the J call TRBJ2-7; TRBD1 aligns across 7 bases. CDR1 is MDHEN and CDR2 is SYDVKM in the germline V gene. The V segment lost 5 bases and the J segment 3 bases; nucleotides outside the gene matches: 7. This CDR3 contains 14 residues. The CDR3 coding sequence is TGTGCCAGCAGTCCACCCTGGGACAGCTACGAGCAGTACTTC. It yields the protein CASSPPWDSYEQYF.

The chain recombines TRBV7-3 with TRBJ2-5; a possible D gene is TRBD2 (6 bases). Per the germline V gene, CDR1 is SGHTA and CDR2 is FQGTGA. Deletions cut 2 bases from V and 5 bases from J, with 9 bases between. This CDR3 spans 13 amino acids. CDR3 sequence (DNA): TGTGCCAGCAGCTTAGGGGGGATGGAGACCCAGTACTTC. Amino acid sequence: CASSLGGMETQYF.